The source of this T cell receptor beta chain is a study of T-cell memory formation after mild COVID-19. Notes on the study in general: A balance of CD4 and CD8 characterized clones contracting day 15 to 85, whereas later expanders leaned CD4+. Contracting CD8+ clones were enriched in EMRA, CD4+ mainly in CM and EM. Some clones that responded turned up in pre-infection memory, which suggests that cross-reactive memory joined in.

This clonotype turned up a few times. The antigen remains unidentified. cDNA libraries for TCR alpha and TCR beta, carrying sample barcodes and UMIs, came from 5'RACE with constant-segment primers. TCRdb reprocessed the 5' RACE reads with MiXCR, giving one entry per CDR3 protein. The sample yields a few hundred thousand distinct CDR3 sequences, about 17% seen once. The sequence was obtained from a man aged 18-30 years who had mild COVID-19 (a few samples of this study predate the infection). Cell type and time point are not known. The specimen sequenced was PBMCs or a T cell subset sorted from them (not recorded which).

The CDR3 coding sequence is TGTGCCAGCAGCCATGGTCCGCGCAGGCGGGCAGAGACCCAGTACTTC. It translates to CASSHGPRRRAETQYF. The chain couples TRBV7-2 to TRBJ2-5, with TRBD2 as a possible D gene (5 bases). The germline V gene encodes CDR1 SGHTA and CDR2 FQGNSA. Trimming shortened V by 5 bases and J by 4 bases, and 20 bases separated the two germline ends. The CDR3 is 16 residues long.